The entry below describes one TCR beta chain. This record belongs to a study of blood T cell repertoires in COVID-19. About the study: COVID-19 samples collected from the United States, Italy and Spain covered acute and convalescent phases. From T cells, B-cell-depleted T cells, or PBMCs came the material, which was cDNA or gDNA.

The study assigned cohorts using participant-reported clinical history. Profiled with immunoSEQ multiplex PCR; TCRdb holds only in-frame clones, not every one. The sample has some 200,000 clones; about nine tenths are singletons. Sequencing was carried out using PBMCs or T cells enriched from blood (not recorded which). The TCR sequence derives from a woman between 18 and 29 years old who had recovered from COVID-19.

The CDR3 protein is CSVGDSLNEKLFF. DNA for the CDR3: TGCAGCGTGGGGGACAGCCTTAATGAAAAACTGTTTTTT. The chain carries TRBV29-1 and TRBJ1-4; TRBD1 matches at 7 bases. With 6 bases clipped from V and 4 bases from J, the junction kept 5 bases outside the gene matches. Germline CDR1 is SQVTM and CDR2 is ANQGSEA. The CDR3 contains 13 residues.